This T cell receptor beta chain was sequenced during a study of shared clonotypes between healthy human individuals. The germline CDR1 and CDR2 sequences are MGHDK and SYGVNS. J was trimmed by 1 base and V by 6 bases; bases with no gene match: 8. The CDR3 has 16 residues. This clone was counted once. Some clones are missing from TCRdb's copy, which holds only in-frame ones; the method was immunoSEQ multiplex PCR. The sample lists 2 million to 3 million clones; around nine tenths were seen once. This clonotype was sampled from a man between 18 and 29 years old in good health. The sequenced sample consisted of naive CD4+ T cells sorted from blood. Sample subset: CD45RA+ positively selected. The chain is built from TRBV25-1 and TRBJ2-2, with TRBD1 matching 7 bases. CDR3 sequence: CASRATGTVNTGELFF. In DNA form, the CDR3 reads TGTGCCAGCAGAGCCACCGGGACAGTGAACACCGGGGAGCTGTTTTTT.